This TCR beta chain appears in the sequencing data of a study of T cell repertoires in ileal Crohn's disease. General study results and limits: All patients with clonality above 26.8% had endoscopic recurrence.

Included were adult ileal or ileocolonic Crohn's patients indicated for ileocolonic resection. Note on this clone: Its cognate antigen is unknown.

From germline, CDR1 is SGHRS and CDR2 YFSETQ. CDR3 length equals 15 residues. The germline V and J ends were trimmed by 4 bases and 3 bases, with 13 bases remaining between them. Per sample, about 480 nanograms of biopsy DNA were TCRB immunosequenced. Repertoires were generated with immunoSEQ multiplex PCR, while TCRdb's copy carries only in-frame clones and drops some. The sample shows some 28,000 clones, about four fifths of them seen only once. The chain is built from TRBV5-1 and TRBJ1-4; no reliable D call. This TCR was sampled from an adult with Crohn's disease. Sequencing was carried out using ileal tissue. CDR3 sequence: CASSPFSMANEKLFF. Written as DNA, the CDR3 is TGCGCCAGCAGCCCCTTTAGTATGGCTAATGAAAAACTGTTTTTT.